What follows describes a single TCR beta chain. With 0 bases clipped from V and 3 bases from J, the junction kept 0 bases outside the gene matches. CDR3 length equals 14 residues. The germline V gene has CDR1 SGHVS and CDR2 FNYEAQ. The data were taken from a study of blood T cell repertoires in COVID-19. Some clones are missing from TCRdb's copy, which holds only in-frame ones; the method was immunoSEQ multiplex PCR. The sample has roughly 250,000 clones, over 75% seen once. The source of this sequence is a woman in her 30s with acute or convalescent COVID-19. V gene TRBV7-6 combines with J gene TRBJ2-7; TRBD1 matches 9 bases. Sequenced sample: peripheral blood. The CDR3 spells CASSLATGGYEQYF. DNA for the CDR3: TGTGCCAGCAGCTTAGCGACAGGGGGCTACGAGCAGTACTTC.